The table lists the clone carrying this T cell receptor beta chain with a few counts. Its antigen is currently unknown. Germline-derived CDR1 and CDR2 are SEHNR and FQNEAQ (reference sequence). V was shortened by 8 bases and J by 1 base, with 11 bases between the two germline ends. This CDR3 is built from 13 residues. The data derive from a study of T-cell memory formation after mild COVID-19. Points from the study as a whole: CD4+ bias marked clones expanding day 15 to 37, unlike balanced contracting clones. The main location of contracting CD4+ clones was CM and EM, and that of contracting CD8+ clones was EMRA. Some SARS-CoV-2-responding clones were already detected in memory before infection.

TCRdb passed the 5' RACE reads through MiXCR, listing each CDR3 protein once. The table lists 300,000 to 400,000 distinct CDR3 sequences, 25% to 30% of them singletons. The genes are TRBV7-9 and TRBJ1-1; TRBD1 might be the D (5 bases). The TCR was taken from an adult woman who had mild COVID-19 (a few samples of this study predate the infection). Cell type and time point are not known. Material: PBMCs or a T cell subset sorted from them (not recorded which). CDR3 residues: CASWVGPNTEAFF. DNA for the CDR3: TGTGCCAGCTGGGTGGGACCGAACACTGAAGCTTTCTTT.